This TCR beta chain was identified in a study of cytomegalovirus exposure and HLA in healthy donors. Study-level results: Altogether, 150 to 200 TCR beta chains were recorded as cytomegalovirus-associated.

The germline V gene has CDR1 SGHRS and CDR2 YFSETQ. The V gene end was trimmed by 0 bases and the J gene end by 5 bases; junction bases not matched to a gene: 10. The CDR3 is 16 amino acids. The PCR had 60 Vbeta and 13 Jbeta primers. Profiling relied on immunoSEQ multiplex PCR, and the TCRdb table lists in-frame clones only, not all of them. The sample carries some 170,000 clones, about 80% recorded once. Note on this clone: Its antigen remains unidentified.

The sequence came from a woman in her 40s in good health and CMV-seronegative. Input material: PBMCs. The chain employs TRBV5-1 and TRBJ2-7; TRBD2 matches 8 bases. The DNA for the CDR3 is TGCGCCAGCAGCTTGGGCCCCGGGGGGGTAATGGACGAGCAGTACTTC. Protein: CASSLGPGGVMDEQYF.